Listed below are T cell receptor beta chains from one sample, sequenced in a study of T cell clonotyping in hematopoietic cell transplantation. Clones were sequenced by immunoSEQ multiplex PCR, and TCRdb holds only the in-frame ones, with some missing. The sample has a few hundred clones, less than 97% seen once. The source was peripheral blood mononuclear cells, collected 30 days after allogeneic stem cell transplant. The receptors originated from a female patient aged 50 to 65 who had an allogeneic stem cell transplant from an unrelated donor, so the T cells may come from the graft donor. Some clones in this sample may be carry-over from other donors' samples. The CDR3 runs from the conserved cysteine through the conserved F or W. The D gene is left open where the match is weak. Some rows mark clone size as missing; the rest say once, few, many or name a class of expanded clone.

d_call: TRBD1
clone_size: NA
v_call: TRBV28
j_call: TRBJ2-1
cdr3_aa: CASSQTQGARNEQFF
cdr3_nt: TGTGCCAGCAGCCAGACCCAGGGGGCACGCAATGAGCAGTTCTTC

d_call: NA
clone_size: NA
v_call: TRBV28
j_call: TRBJ2-7
cdr3_aa: CASSLIGGEQYF
cdr3_nt: TGTGCCAGCAGTTTAATAGGGGGCGAGCAGTACTTC

d_call: TRBD1
clone_size: NA
v_call: TRBV7-8
j_call: TRBJ2-7
cdr3_aa: CASSVLQGPSYEQYF
cdr3_nt: TGTGCCAGCAGCGTACTACAGGGGCCCTCCTACGAGCAGTACTTC

d_call: TRBD2
clone_size: NA
v_call: TRBV19
j_call: TRBJ2-1
cdr3_aa: CASSVGLAAYNEQFF
cdr3_nt: TGTGCCAGTAGTGTGGGACTAGCGGCCTACAATGAGCAGTTCTTC

d_call: NA
clone_size: NA
v_call: TRBV5-6
j_call: TRBJ1-1
cdr3_aa: CASSLGPTYTEAFF
cdr3_nt: TGTGCCAGCAGCTTGGGGCCAACCTACACTGAAGCTTTCTTT

d_call: NA
clone_size: NA
v_call: TRBV9
j_call: TRBJ2-2
cdr3_aa: CASSVVEAGELFF
cdr3_nt: TGTGCCAGCAGCGTAGTTGAGGCCGGGGAGCTGTTTTTT

d_call: NA
clone_size: NA
v_call: TRBV7-9
j_call: TRBJ1-5
cdr3_aa: CASSLFLGQENQPQHF
cdr3_nt: TGTGCCAGCAGCTTATTTCTAGGGCAGGAAAATCAGCCCCAGCATTTT

d_call: TRBD1
clone_size: NA
v_call: TRBV6-5
j_call: TRBJ1-4
cdr3_aa: CASRSWTGGEKLFF
cdr3_nt: TGTGCCAGCAGATCGTGGACAGGGGGTGAAAAACTGTTTTTT

d_call: TRBD1
clone_size: NA
v_call: TRBV2
j_call: TRBJ1-2
cdr3_aa: CASSPGGEFGYTF
cdr3_nt: TGTGCCAGCAGTCCAGGGGGAGAGTTCGGCTACACCTTC

d_call: TRBD1
clone_size: NA
v_call: TRBV11-3
j_call: TRBJ2-1
cdr3_aa: CASSTRDRGDNEQFF
cdr3_nt: TGTGCCAGCAGCACACGGGACAGGGGGGACAATGAGCAGTTCTTC

d_call: NA
clone_size: NA
v_call: TRBV30
j_call: TRBJ2-2
cdr3_aa: CAWSSREYGELFF
cdr3_nt: TGTGCCTGGAGTTCCCGGGAGTACGGGGAGCTGTTTTTT

d_call: NA
clone_size: few
v_call: TRBV19
j_call: TRBJ1-5
cdr3_aa: CASSIGIQPQHF
cdr3_nt: TGTGCCAGTAGTATAGGGATTCAGCCCCAGCATTTT

d_call: NA
clone_size: NA
v_call: TRBV27
j_call: TRBJ1-1
cdr3_aa: CASGSYREFFKAFF
cdr3_nt: TGTGCCAGCGGATCTTACAGGGAATTCTTTAAAGCTTTCTTT

d_call: TRBD2
clone_size: NA
v_call: TRBV6-4
j_call: TRBJ2-2
cdr3_aa: CASSDGETSGENTGELFF
cdr3_nt: TGTGCCAGCAGTGACGGTGAGACTAGCGGGGAGAACACCGGGGAGCTGTTTTTT

d_call: NA
clone_size: NA
v_call: TRBV19
j_call: TRBJ1-1
cdr3_aa: CASSISGTAGYTEAFF
cdr3_nt: TGTGCCAGTAGTATTTCGGGAACCGCGGGGTACACTGAAGCTTTCTTT